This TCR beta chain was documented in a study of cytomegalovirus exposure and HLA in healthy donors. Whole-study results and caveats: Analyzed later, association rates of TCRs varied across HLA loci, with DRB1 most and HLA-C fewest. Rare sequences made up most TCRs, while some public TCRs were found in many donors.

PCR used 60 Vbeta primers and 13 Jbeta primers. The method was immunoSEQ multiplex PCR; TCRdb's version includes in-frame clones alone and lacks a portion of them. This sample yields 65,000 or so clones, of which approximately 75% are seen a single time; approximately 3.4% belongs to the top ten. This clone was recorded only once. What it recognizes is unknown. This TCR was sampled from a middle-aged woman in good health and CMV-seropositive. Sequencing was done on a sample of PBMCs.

CDR3: CASTPGGPPTDTQYF. The CDR3 nucleotides are TGTGCCAGCACCCCAGGGGGGCCTCCCACAGATACGCAGTATTTT. The chain joins TRBV6-6 to TRBJ2-3; the D gene is possibly TRBD1 (7 bases). The V end was cut by 7 bases, the J end by 2 bases, with 16 bases between. The CDR3 is 15 residues long. Per germline, CDR1 MNHNY and CDR2 SVGAGI (reference sequence).